This T cell receptor beta chain was sequenced in a study of T cells in localized non-small cell lung cancer. Repertoires were generated with immunoSEQ multiplex PCR, while TCRdb's copy carries only in-frame clones and drops some. Seen here are tens of thousands of clones, roughly 87% observed once, and the top ten hold over 12%. V shed 2 bases and J shed 5 bases, with 13 bases lying between them. Germline loops: CDR1 MNHNS, CDR2 SASEGT. The CDR3 is made up of 15 amino acids. The TCR comes from a man aged 40 to 70 with stage I squamous cell lung carcinoma. The sample consisted of peripheral blood, taken before any cancer treatment. The chain couples TRBV6-1 to TRBJ1-5; D not certain. The CDR3 nucleotides read TGTGCCAGCAGTGAATACGGAGGCAACTATCAGCCCCAGCATTTT. Protein product: CASSEYGGNYQPQHF.